The text below deals with one T cell receptor (beta chain). The data are from a study of blood T cells in healthy people across ages. Germline-derived CDR1 and CDR2 are MNHEY and SVGAGI. The CDR3 has 13 amino acids. V was shortened by 7 bases and J by 7 bases, with 11 bases between the two germline ends. Primers used in a second PCR of roughly 6 to 11 cycles were a sample-barcoded 5' primer and a J-beta primer mix. TCRdb redid the calling of the 5' RACE reads with MiXCR, one entry per CDR3 protein. The sample lists 1.5 million to 1.9 million distinct CDR3 sequences, approximately 43% occurring once. Isolation yielded PBMCs, at least 6 million per sample, in every case.

Sequenced: blood. The receptor comes from a woman aged 18-30 years in good health. V and J are TRBV6-5 and TRBJ1-6; D is ambiguous. The CDR3 sequence: CASMDNRNSPLHF. Written as DNA, the CDR3 is TGTGCCAGCATGGATAATCGAAATTCACCCCTCCACTTT.